Below, 26 T cell receptor beta chains from the same sample are listed, as sequenced in a study of memory CD4+ T cells and cytomegalovirus serostatus. The table came from immunoSEQ multiplex PCR; TCRdb's copy has only in-frame clones and leaves some out. Of around 61,000 clones in the sample, about 81% are singletons; the top ten hold 0.4%. Single viable CD3+CD4+CD8-CD45RO+ cells were sorted as the memory CD4+ T cells. The sample was memory CD4+ T cells from blood. Receptors originate from an adult in good health and CMV-seronegative.

Details on this clone: At one end, the junction sequence differs from germline, possibly due to a read error. The chain has TRBV2 and TRBJ1-2, with D possibly TRBD1 on 5 matching bases. This CDR3 region has 11 residues. Germline lookup yields CDR1 SNHLY and CDR2 FYNNEI. CDR3: CASGGDLEWAF. The CDR3 coding sequence is TGTGCCAGCGGTGGGGACTTGGAGTGGGCCTTC.

This clone has a handful of counts. The gene calls are TRBV30 and TRBJ1-2; TRBD1 might be the D (5 bases). V gave up 5 bases and J gave up 5 bases, with 18 bases separating them. Germline loops: CDR1 GTSNPN, CDR2 SVGIG (reference sequence). This CDR3 spans 14 amino acids. The CDR3 region is CAWGKGRVGYGYTF. In DNA form, the CDR3 reads TGTGCCTGGGGGAAGGGCAGGGTAGGATATGGCTACACCTTC.

CDR3 nucleotide sequence: TGTGCCAGCAGTTTATGGCAGGACTATGGCTACACCTTC. This encodes CASSLWQDYGYTF. The V gene is TRBV28, the J gene TRBJ1-2, with no clear D. The V and J ends lost 0 bases and 3 bases respectively, with 5 bases between them. CDR3 length: 13 amino acids. Germline V lookup: CDR1 MDHEN, CDR2 SYDVKM.

The chain recombines TRBV19 with TRBJ2-7; TRBD2 matches at 11 bases. From germline, CDR1 is LNHDA and CDR2 SQIVND (reference sequence). The CDR3 contains 13 residues. The V gene end was trimmed by 3 bases and the J gene end by 10 bases; junction bases not matched to a gene: 5. The CDR3 region is CASSMGTSGLQYF. The CDR3, as DNA: TGTGCCAGTAGTATGGGGACTAGCGGCCTTCAGTACTTC.

The CDR3 DNA sequence: TGTGCCAGCAGTAAGGACGGGTATGGCAATCAGCCCCAGCATTTT. It codes for CASSKDGYGNQPQHF. The chain has TRBV28 and TRBJ1-5, with D hard to call. The CDR3 runs to 15 residues. The V gene's germline CDR1 is MDHEN and CDR2 SYDVKM. With 5 bases removed from V and 2 bases from J, the gap between germline ends came to 13 bases.

This chain uses TRBV20-1 with TRBJ1-1; D gene ambiguous. Trimming took off 2 bases at V and 7 bases at J, with 8 bases between the two ends. Germline loops: CDR1 DFQATT, CDR2 SNEGSKA (reference sequence). CDR3 length: 11 amino acids. CDR3 bases: TGCAGTGCTAGATGGGCGAGTGAAGCTTTCTTT. Residues: CSARWASEAFF.

This chain joins TRBV7-2 and TRBJ2-7; D is uncertain. This CDR3 region has 12 residues. The V end lost 3 bases, the J end lost 0 bases, and 3 bases lay between the germline ends. Germline-derived CDR1 and CDR2 are SGHTA and FQGNSA. As DNA, the CDR3 is TGTGCCAGCAGCTTTAACTCCTACGAGCAGTACTTC. Translation gives CASSFNSYEQYF.

This clone came up once. V and J are TRBV5-1 and TRBJ2-5; 10 positions match TRBD1. The CDR3 sequence is 16 residues long. Germline CDR1 is SGHRS and CDR2 is YFSETQ. Trimming cost V 7 bases and J 5 bases; bases outside gene matches: 14. CDR3 DNA: TGCGCCAGCGACAGGGGGCGCGAATGGAGGGTGGAGACCCAGTACTTC. It translates to CASDRGREWRVETQYF.

The rearrangement links TRBV18 to TRBJ1-1; D uncertain. The germline V and J ends were trimmed by 6 bases and 3 bases, with 11 bases remaining between them. The CDR3 is made up of 13 amino acids. Germline CDR1 is KGHSH and CDR2 is LQKENI. CDR3 sequence (DNA): TGTGCCAGCTCGGCAACGCGGGACACTGAAGCTTTCTTT. Protein product: CASSATRDTEAFF.

The chain links TRBV6-1 to TRBJ2-2, with TRBD1 matching over 7 bases. CDR3 length: 15 residues. Trimming took 2 bases from V and 5 from J; bases not matched to a gene: 5. Germline V gives CDR1 MNHNS, CDR2 SASEGT. The CDR3 region has the DNA TGTGCCAGCAGTGAACCAGGGGGTGTAACCGGGGAGCTGTTTTTT. Translating it yields CASSEPGGVTGELFF.

This sequence joins TRBV4-3 and TRBJ2-1; possibly TRBD2 for D (5 bases). Germline V gene sequence: CDR1 LGHNA, CDR2 YSLEER. The V end was cut by 1 base, the J end by 5 bases, with 9 bases between. The CDR3 is made up of 14 amino acids. CDR3 residues: CASSQGTLDNEQFF. As DNA, the CDR3 is TGCGCCAGCAGCCAAGGGACTCTTGACAATGAGCAGTTCTTC.

The chain combines TRBV29-1 with TRBJ1-2, with TRBD1 identical over 7 bases. CDR3 length: 11 amino acids. V shed 5 bases, J shed 6 bases, and the junction held 3 bases outside the gene matches. Germline CDR1 SQVTM, CDR2 ANQGSEA. In DNA, the CDR3 is TGCAGCGTTAGAGGGGGCGATGGCTACACCTTC. Translation: CSVRGGDGYTF.

The chain joins TRBV2 to TRBJ1-4; possibly TRBD1 for D (5 bases). V lost 8 bases and J lost 3, with 16 bases in between. This CDR3 comprises 15 residues. The V gene's germline CDR1 is SNHLY and CDR2 FYNNEI. CDR3: CASSLSGAPNEKLFF. CDR3 sequence (DNA): TGTGCCAGCTCACTATCCGGGGCCCCTAATGAAAAACTGTTTTTT.

The gene calls are TRBV18 and TRBJ2-7, with unresolved D. The CDR3 covers 12 residues. Germline CDR1 reads KGHSH; CDR2 reads LQKENI. V was pared by 4 bases and J by 3 bases, with 7 bases between. The CDR3 region is CASSQVNYEQYF. CDR3 sequence (DNA): TGTGCCAGCTCACAGGTAAACTACGAGCAGTACTTC. The full variable domain, rest sourced from reference TRBV18 and TRBJ2-7, is NAGVMQNPRHLVRRRGQEARLRCSPMKGHSHVYWYRQLPEEGLKFMVYLQKENIIDESGMPKERFSAEFPKEGPSILRIQQVVRGDSAAYFCASSQVNYEQYFGPGTRLTVT.

The chain recombines TRBV4-1 with TRBJ1-1; the D is unclear. The ends were cut back, 5 bases at V and 0 bases at J, with 22 bases in the middle. In germline, CDR1 is MGHRA, CDR2 YSYEKL. The CDR3 length is 18 residues. The CDR3 coding sequence is TGCGCCAGCAGCTCCCTAAACATACCTAGAAGAATGAACACTGAAGCTTTCTTT. Translation: CASSSLNIPRRMNTEAFF.

Turning to this clone: At one end the junction does not follow the germline gene, possibly because of a read error. The chain joins TRBV7-7 to TRBJ2-2, with D hard to call. Germline V gene data show CDR1 as SSHAT and CDR2 as FNYEAQ (reference sequence). CDR3 length equals 12 residues. CDR3 nucleotides: TGTGCTAGCAGCTCTCACACCGGGGAGCTGTTTTTT. This gives the protein CASSSHTGELFF.

The chain links TRBV4-1 to TRBJ1-5, with a possible D match to TRBD1 (5 bases). V shed 4 bases and J shed 0 bases, with 10 bases lying between them. CDR1 MGHRA and CDR2 YSYEKL come from the germline V gene. The CDR3 contains 15 residues. The CDR3 DNA reads TGCGCCAGCAGCCGAGACAGAGATAGCAATCAGCCCCAGCATTTT. Translated: CASSRDRDSNQPQHF.

The chain is built from TRBV28 and TRBJ2-7, with TRBD1 matching 7 bases. Germline CDR1 reads MDHEN; CDR2 reads SYDVKM. J was trimmed by 5 bases and V by 7 bases; bases with no gene match: 11. This CDR3 comprises 14 residues. The DNA of the CDR3 is TGTGCCAGCAAAGGCGACAGGGTCTACCACGAGCAGTACTTC. Protein: CASKGDRVYHEQYF.

The chain couples TRBV2 to TRBJ2-2; 10 bases fit TRBD2. The CDR3 runs 14 residues. The germline V gene has CDR1 SNHLY and CDR2 FYNNEI. Trimming cost V 10 bases and J 6 bases; bases outside gene matches: 8. The CDR3 DNA is TGTGCCACTTCGAAAGCGGGGGGGCCCGGGGAGCTGTTTTTT. The encoded protein is CATSKAGGPGELFF.

This clone was seen just once. The V call is TRBV28, the J call TRBJ1-4; maybe TRBD1 (5 bases). Germline assignment: CDR1 MDHEN and CDR2 SYDVKM. The CDR3 covers 15 residues. Trimming removed 7 bases from V and 7 bases from J, with 19 bases in between. The CDR3 loop is CASNHYGAGGEKLFF. The CDR3 coding sequence is TGTGCCAGCAATCATTACGGGGCAGGCGGTGAAAAACTGTTTTTT.

The chain has TRBV29-1 and TRBJ1-1; D uncertain. V was pared by 6 bases and J by 4 bases, with 12 bases between. This CDR3 region has 12 residues. Germline V gene data show CDR1 as SQVTM and CDR2 as ANQGSEA. The CDR3 spells CSVGQATTEAFF. DNA of the CDR3: TGCAGCGTAGGGCAGGCCACCACTGAAGCTTTCTTT.

This chain joins TRBV5-4 and TRBJ2-1, with a possible D match to TRBD1 (6 bases). Trimming pared 4 bases from V and 0 bases from J, leaving 11 bases between. The CDR3 covers 15 residues. Germline CDR1 SGHNT, CDR2 YYREEE (reference sequence). Written as DNA, the CDR3 is TGTGCCAGCAGCCGGGACAAGAGCTCCTACAATGAGCAGTTCTTC. Amino acid sequence: CASSRDKSSYNEQFF.

The rearrangement uses TRBV13 and TRBJ1-1; the D gene is possibly TRBD1 (5 bases). Deletions cut 4 bases from V and 4 bases from J, with 16 bases between. The CDR3 consists of 15 residues. Germline CDR1 and CDR2: PRHDT and FYEKMQ (reference sequence). CDR3 sequence: CASSSRGVGFTEAFF. The CDR3 DNA sequence: TGTGCCAGCAGCTCCCGGGGGGTGGGTTTCACTGAAGCTTTCTTT.

The chain employs TRBV2 and TRBJ1-1, with D possibly being TRBD1 (5 bases). The CDR3 totals 13 residues. Between the trimmed V and J ends, which lost 10 bases and 1 base, there was a span of 13 bases. Looked up from germline, CDR1 is SNHLY and CDR2 is FYNNEI. In DNA, the CDR3 is TGTGCCACCCGGGCAGGGCGGAACACTGAAGCTTTCTTT. Its protein is CATRAGRNTEAFF.

The chain has TRBV6-5 and TRBJ1-2; possibly TRBD1 for D (6 bases). Trimming shortened V by 6 bases and J by 2 bases, and 7 bases separated the two germline ends. Per germline, CDR1 MNHEY and CDR2 SVGAGI. This CDR3 is 12 amino acids long. The CDR3 loop is CASSQGNYGYTF. DNA for the CDR3: TGTGCCAGCAGCCAGGGGAACTATGGCTACACCTTC.

J is TRBJ2-6 and V is TRBV5-1; D may be TRBD1 (7 bases). The CDR3 spans 19 residues. V lost 0 bases and J 2 bases, leaving 18 bases between the germline ends. Per the germline V gene, CDR1 is SGHRS and CDR2 is YFSETQ. The CDR3 reads CASSLVSQGGKTGANVLTF. The CDR3 nucleotides are TGCGCCAGCAGCTTGGTCTCGCAGGGGGGTAAAACTGGGGCCAACGTCCTGACTTTC.